What follows describes a single TCR beta chain. The antigen this receptor binds is unknown. Base qualities are missing; no much larger clone stands one base away. On a MiSeq, deep resolution sequencing aimed for a depth between 1 in 1 million and 1 in 200,000 T cells, with each clonotype covered 10x on average. TCR beta libraries were generated with the immunoSEQ hsTCRB Kit. In the paper's pipeline: ImmunoSEQ Data Assistant and ImmunoSEQ Analyzer were used for data analysis, and V, D and J genes were assigned according to IMGT definitions. Clonality, with values ranging from 0 to 1, was calculated as one minus the normalized Shannon entropy of productive rearrangement frequencies. Public clonotype analysis was restricted to overrepresented clonotypes comprising at least 0.05% of each patient's repertoire. Repertoires from about a dozen age-matched healthy donors in immuneACCESS were used as clonality controls. The clones in this table, taken by TCRdb from immuneACCESS, are in-frame only. Not every clone is retained; where verified, under half of the shortfall comes from an unresolved V gene, and the cause of the rest is unknown. V, J and clone size were drawn from that table, and D and trimming were deduced from the DNA. Present in this sample are fewer than 400,000 clones, 67% of which were seen just once. Of the sample, just under 6.5% is held by the ten largest clones.

This entry belongs to a study of cytotoxic CD8 clonotypes in ibrutinib-treated CLL (dated by TCRdb to the early 2020s). Regarding the study in general: The cohort included some 14 treatment-naive and 11 relapsed/refractory patients; around 17 were IGHV unmutated. Partial responses were observed in 24 patients and complete responses in 2; after a median follow-up of 68 months, remission was maintained in roughly 14 patients and progression was observed in some 12. Patients were still on ibrutinib when every remission and progressive disease sample was collected. Cryopreserved peripheral blood mononuclear cells were obtained before treatment, at response, and at either sustained remission or disease progression. Longitudinal samples were available for about 30% of the roughly 86 trial participants. An average of approximately 260,000 productive templates and 94,082 productive rearrangements was obtained per sample. Response samples were obtained after a median of approximately twelve months of treatment, with a range of roughly 6 to 40 months.

Overall study outcomes, separate from this receptor: Clonality increased at ibrutinib response, stayed stable in sustained remission, and fell back toward baseline at progression. Lymph node repertoires were not examined, and the timing of sampling was not matched between patients in sustained remission and those whose disease progressed. At baseline, clonality was higher than in age-matched healthy donors and showed a strong correlation with circulating CD8+ T-cell counts. Public clonotypes were rare and either contracted or stayed stable during treatment, and the rise in clonality at ibrutinib response reflected the expansion of private clonotypes.

For TCR beta library preparation, roughly 2 micrograms of genomic DNA were extracted from the cryopreserved PBMCs. Longitudinal blood samples from CLL patients receiving ibrutinib monotherapy were subjected to high-throughput TCR beta sequencing. The patients took part in an open-label, single-center phase 2 trial of ibrutinib monotherapy. The sample in question was PBMCs, obtained after 36 months of ibrutinib treatment. The clonotype was recovered from a human donor with chronic lymphocytic leukemia.

In nucleotide form, the sequence is TGTGCCAGCCGCGACAGGGGGCCCTACGAGCAGTACTTC. The encoded protein is CASRDRGPYEQYF. The rearranged chain carries TRBV6-1 and TRBJ2-7; TRBD1 matches 10 bases in the middle. Measured from the cysteine to the phenylalanine, the CDR3 is 13 residues long. Only the CDR3 DNA is retained, 39 bases long and in frame from the first base. V is trimmed back by 8 bases and J by 2 bases, and the junction contains 3 bases that no gene match accounts for. The CDR1 and CDR2 encoded by the germline V gene are MNHNS and SASEGT.